The next 19 T cell receptor beta chains were all read from a single sample in a study of shared clonotypes between healthy human individuals. Naive CD8 cells were CD45RO-negative, positively selected for CCR7, excluding terminally differentiated effector memory CD45RA+ cells. Here immunoSEQ multiplex PCR was the method, and the copy in TCRdb shows in-frame clones only, minus some. The sample records about 2.1 million clones, around 93% being singletons. The specimen was naive CD8+ T cells from PBMCs. The receptors were gathered from a man in his late teens or twenties in good health. Some clones in this sample may be carry-over from other donors' samples.

The chain combines TRBV6-1 with TRBJ2-3, with TRBD1 identical over 7 bases. The germline V gene has CDR1 MNHNS and CDR2 SASEGT. After removal of 5 bases from V and 4 bases from J, the junction contained 6 bases not matched to a gene. The CDR3 totals 14 residues. The CDR3 sequence is CASSPETGPDTQYF. CDR3 sequence (DNA): TGTGCCAGCAGTCCCGAGACAGGGCCAGATACGCAGTATTTT.

The chain uses TRBV7-2 and TRBJ1-1; D call uncertain. Deletions cut 2 bases from V and 0 bases from J, with 10 bases between. CDR1 and CDR2 from the germline V gene are SGHTA and FQGNSA. The CDR3 is made up of 15 amino acids. CDR3 in DNA: TGTGCCAGCAGCTTATTCGGGCGGTTGAACACTGAAGCTTTCTTT. Translation: CASSLFGRLNTEAFF.

The rearrangement links TRBV5-1 to TRBJ2-5; TRBD2 agrees at 13 bases. Losses at the gene ends were 0 bases for V and 2 bases for J; bases not matched to a gene: 7. The germline gives CDR1 SGHRS, CDR2 YFSETQ. The CDR3 runs to 18 residues. CDR3 coding DNA: TGCGCCAGCAGCTTGGCGGGTCGACTAGCGGGGGGACAAGAGACCCAGTACTTC. Translating gives CASSLAGRLAGGQETQYF.

This clone has just one count. The chain recombines TRBV27 with TRBJ2-6, with D maybe TRBD2 (5 bases). The CDR3 extends over 20 amino acids. Trimming stripped 6 bases from V and 0 bases from J, with 24 bases between. The germline V gene has CDR1 MNHEY and CDR2 SMNVEV (reference sequence). CDR3 DNA sequence: TGTGCCAGCAGCCGACTCATACGGGCCGGGGAAAACTCTGGGGCCAACGTCCTGACTTTC. This codes for CASSRLIRAGENSGANVLTF.

For the CDR3, the DNA is TGTGCCACCCGGGACAGGGTCTACGAGCAGTACTTC. Encoded protein: CATRDRVYEQYF. The chain joins TRBV27 to TRBJ2-7; 9 bases are shared with TRBD1. V was pared by 10 bases and J by 3 bases, with 4 bases of the junction left unmatched. Germline lookup yields CDR1 MNHEY and CDR2 SMNVEV (reference sequence). There are 12 residues in the CDR3.

This chain joins TRBV5-4 and TRBJ2-3; a possible D gene is TRBD1 (5 bases). Germline V gives CDR1 SGHNT, CDR2 YYREEE (reference sequence). The CDR3 totals 17 residues. V lost 2 bases to trimming and J lost 2 bases, with 18 bases between them. CDR3: CASSLFGYGAVTDTQYF. The CDR3 DNA is TGTGCCAGCAGCTTATTTGGGTATGGGGCGGTCACAGATACGCAGTATTTT.

This clone occurred once. This rearrangement joins TRBV7-6 to TRBJ2-7; 10 bases line up with TRBD1. This CDR3 is built from 16 residues. The junction had 8 bases not matched to a gene; V was cut back by 4 bases and J by 2 bases. Per the germline V gene, CDR1 is SGHVS and CDR2 is FNYEAQ. CDR3 region: CASSSGGQGTTYEQYF. CDR3 coding DNA: TGTGCCAGCAGCTCGGGGGGACAGGGGACGACCTACGAGCAGTACTTC. Full variable domain (outside the CDR3, taken from reference TRBV7-6 and TRBJ2-7): GAGVSQSPRYKVTKRGQDVALRCDPISGHVSLYWYRQALGQGPEFLTYFNYEAQQDKSGLPNDRFSAERPEGSISTLTIQRTEQRDSAMYRCASSSGGQGTTYEQYFGPGTRLTVT.

CDR3: CASTKRAALEQYF. The CDR3 nucleotides are TGTGCCAGCACCAAAAGGGCGGCCCTCGAGCAGTACTTC. The chain uses TRBV7-8 and TRBJ2-7; D call uncertain. CDR1 and CDR2 from the germline V gene are SGHVS and FQNEAQ. V lost 7 bases and J lost 6, with 16 bases in between. The CDR3 covers 13 residues. Supplemented by reference TRBV7-8 and TRBJ2-7, the full variable domain reads GAGVSQSPRYKVAKRGQDVALRCDPISGHVSLFWYQQALGQGPEFLTYFQNEAQLDKSGLPSDRFFAERPEGSVSTLKIQRTQQEDSAVYLCASTKRAALEQYFGPGTRLTVT.

The count of this clone is one. The V call is TRBV30, the J call TRBJ2-6; D remains ambiguous. The V and J ends lost 6 bases and 1 base respectively, with 7 bases between them. The CDR3 is 13 residues long. CDR1 is GTSNPN and CDR2 is SVGIG in the germline V gene (reference sequence). CDR3 DNA sequence: TGTGCCTGCAGCCTTTCTGGGGCCAACGTCCTGACTTTC. Translation gives CACSLSGANVLTF.

The V and J genes are TRBV19 and TRBJ2-1; D not resolved. The germline gives CDR1 LNHDA, CDR2 SQIVND (reference sequence). The CDR3 has 14 amino acids. Between the trimmed V and J ends, which lost 5 bases and 2 bases, there was a span of 10 bases. The CDR3 region is CASSRLVPYNEQFF. In DNA form, the CDR3 reads TGTGCCAGTAGTCGCCTAGTGCCCTACAATGAGCAGTTCTTC.

The sample holds one count of this clone. The V and J genes are TRBV7-9 and TRBJ1-2; 7 nucleotides line up with TRBD1. The trim removed 5 bases at V and 5 bases at J, leaving 11 bases unmatched. The CDR3 runs 15 residues. Germline loops: CDR1 SEHNR, CDR2 FQNEAQ (reference sequence). The CDR3 protein is CASSTSTGRRYGYTF. The CDR3 DNA follows: TGTGCCAGCAGCACCTCGACAGGGAGACGTTATGGCTACACCTTC.

The gene calls are TRBV4-3 and TRBJ2-3; the match to TRBD2 covers 9 bases. The CDR3 totals 18 residues. Germline CDR1 and CDR2: LGHNA and YSLEER. Trimming took 0 bases from V and 4 from J; bases not matched to a gene: 11. CDR3 in amino acids: CASSQDRLAGVSPDTQYF. The CDR3 bases are TGCGCCAGCAGCCAAGATCGATTAGCGGGAGTTTCGCCAGATACGCAGTATTTT.

The V and J genes are TRBV5-1 and TRBJ1-4; D not resolved. From germline, CDR1 is SGHRS and CDR2 YFSETQ. V lost 4 bases to trimming and J lost 7 bases, with 17 bases between them. This CDR3 comprises 15 residues. The CDR3 reads CASSTGRMPGEKLFF. The CDR3 DNA is TGCGCCAGCAGCACTGGACGGATGCCAGGTGAAAAACTGTTTTTT.

V usage is TRBV29-1 and J usage is TRBJ1-1, with D perhaps TRBD1 (6 bases). The CDR3 runs to 16 residues. Trimming took 1 base from V and 0 from J, leaving 15 bases between them. Germline lookup yields CDR1 SQVTM and CDR2 ANQGSEA. The CDR3 is CSVEGGPYSMNTEAFF. CDR3 nucleotides: TGCAGCGTTGAAGGGGGGCCTTATAGCATGAACACTGAAGCTTTCTTT. Full variable domain (remainder filled in from reference TRBV29-1 and TRBJ1-1): SAVISQKPSRDICQRGTSLTIQCQVDSQVTMMFWYRQQPGQSLTLIATANQGSEATYESGFVIDKFPISRPNLTFSTLTVSNMSPEDSSIYLCSVEGGPYSMNTEAFFGQGTRLTVV.

The rearrangement links TRBV7-9 to TRBJ1-2; 7 nucleotides agree with TRBD1. Losses at the gene ends were 1 base for V and 4 bases for J; bases not matched to a gene: 6. Germline V CDR1 and CDR2: SEHNR, FQNEAQ (reference sequence). CDR3 size: 15 residues. In nucleotides, the CDR3 is TGTGCCAGCAGCTTAGTAGGGAGGGACAGCTATGGCTACACCTTC. Its protein product is CASSLVGRDSYGYTF.

As regards this clone: This CDR3 is also generated by other DNA sequences in the sample. The chain combines TRBV9 with TRBJ2-7, with TRBD2 identical over 8 bases. This CDR3 has 14 residues. Germline V gene sequence: CDR1 SGDLS, CDR2 YYNGEE. The ends lost 4 bases at V and 3 bases at J; junction bases unmatched: 6. CDR3 bases: TGTGCCAGCAGCCCTGACGGGGGGGGCTACGAGCAGTACTTC. Amino acids: CASSPDGGGYEQYF.

Concerning this clone: At the DNA level, this CDR3 is encoded by other sequences in the same sample as well. The V and J genes are TRBV10-3 and TRBJ1-2, with 7 positions matching TRBD1. CDR1 is ENHRY, CDR2 SYGVKD, per germline. The V segment lost 0 bases and the J segment 5 bases; nucleotides outside the gene matches: 6. CDR3 length equals 15 residues. In DNA, the CDR3 is TGTGCCATCAGTGAGTCTCGGACAGGTTATTATGGCTACACCTTC. The encoded protein is CAISESRTGYYGYTF.

This clone was recorded once. This CDR3 is also generated by other DNA sequences in the sample. J is TRBJ1-2 and V is TRBV9; TRBD1 agrees at 8 bases. Germline CDR1 and CDR2: SGDLS and YYNGEE. Trimming cost V 2 bases and J 3 bases; bases outside gene matches: 3. This CDR3 comprises 14 residues. In DNA, the CDR3 is TGTGCCAGCAGCGTCGGACAGGGAGACTATGGCTACACCTTC. This codes for CASSVGQGDYGYTF.

The chain joins TRBV19 to TRBJ1-2, with unresolved D. Trimming took off 1 base at V and 4 bases at J, with 13 bases between the two ends. Germline lookup yields CDR1 LNHDA and CDR2 SQIVND (reference sequence). This CDR3 spans 15 amino acids. CDR3 coding DNA: TGTGCCAGTAGTATAGTTTCACCGCCCGTCTATGGCTACACCTTC. Its protein is CASSIVSPPVYGYTF.